The sequence of this T cell receptor beta chain was determined in a study of OX40 agonist ivuxolimab in advanced cancers. Study as a whole: The eligibility criteria allowed prior anti-PD-1, anti-PD-L1 or anti-CTLA-4 therapy, and around 40% had some. Three patients, one with hepatocellular carcinoma and two with cutaneous melanoma, responded partially.

The table came from immunoSEQ multiplex PCR; TCRdb's copy has only in-frame clones and leaves some out. The sample holds fewer than 25,000 clones, roughly 80% seen once. Per germline, CDR1 MNHEY and CDR2 SMNVEV (reference sequence). This CDR3 comprises 14 residues. The ends were cut back, 8 bases at V and 1 base at J, with 15 bases in the middle. Sequencing was performed on CD4+ or CD8+ T cells sorted from blood, taken in a trial of the OX40 agonist ivuxolimab. This chain uses TRBV27 with TRBJ2-7; perhaps TRBD1 as D (6 bases). The TCR comes from an adult with an advanced solid tumor such as melanoma, head and neck, liver or kidney cancer. CDR3 nucleotides: TGTGCCAGCGGAACCGGGACAAGTTCCTACGAGCAGTACTTC. It yields the protein CASGTGTSSYEQYF.